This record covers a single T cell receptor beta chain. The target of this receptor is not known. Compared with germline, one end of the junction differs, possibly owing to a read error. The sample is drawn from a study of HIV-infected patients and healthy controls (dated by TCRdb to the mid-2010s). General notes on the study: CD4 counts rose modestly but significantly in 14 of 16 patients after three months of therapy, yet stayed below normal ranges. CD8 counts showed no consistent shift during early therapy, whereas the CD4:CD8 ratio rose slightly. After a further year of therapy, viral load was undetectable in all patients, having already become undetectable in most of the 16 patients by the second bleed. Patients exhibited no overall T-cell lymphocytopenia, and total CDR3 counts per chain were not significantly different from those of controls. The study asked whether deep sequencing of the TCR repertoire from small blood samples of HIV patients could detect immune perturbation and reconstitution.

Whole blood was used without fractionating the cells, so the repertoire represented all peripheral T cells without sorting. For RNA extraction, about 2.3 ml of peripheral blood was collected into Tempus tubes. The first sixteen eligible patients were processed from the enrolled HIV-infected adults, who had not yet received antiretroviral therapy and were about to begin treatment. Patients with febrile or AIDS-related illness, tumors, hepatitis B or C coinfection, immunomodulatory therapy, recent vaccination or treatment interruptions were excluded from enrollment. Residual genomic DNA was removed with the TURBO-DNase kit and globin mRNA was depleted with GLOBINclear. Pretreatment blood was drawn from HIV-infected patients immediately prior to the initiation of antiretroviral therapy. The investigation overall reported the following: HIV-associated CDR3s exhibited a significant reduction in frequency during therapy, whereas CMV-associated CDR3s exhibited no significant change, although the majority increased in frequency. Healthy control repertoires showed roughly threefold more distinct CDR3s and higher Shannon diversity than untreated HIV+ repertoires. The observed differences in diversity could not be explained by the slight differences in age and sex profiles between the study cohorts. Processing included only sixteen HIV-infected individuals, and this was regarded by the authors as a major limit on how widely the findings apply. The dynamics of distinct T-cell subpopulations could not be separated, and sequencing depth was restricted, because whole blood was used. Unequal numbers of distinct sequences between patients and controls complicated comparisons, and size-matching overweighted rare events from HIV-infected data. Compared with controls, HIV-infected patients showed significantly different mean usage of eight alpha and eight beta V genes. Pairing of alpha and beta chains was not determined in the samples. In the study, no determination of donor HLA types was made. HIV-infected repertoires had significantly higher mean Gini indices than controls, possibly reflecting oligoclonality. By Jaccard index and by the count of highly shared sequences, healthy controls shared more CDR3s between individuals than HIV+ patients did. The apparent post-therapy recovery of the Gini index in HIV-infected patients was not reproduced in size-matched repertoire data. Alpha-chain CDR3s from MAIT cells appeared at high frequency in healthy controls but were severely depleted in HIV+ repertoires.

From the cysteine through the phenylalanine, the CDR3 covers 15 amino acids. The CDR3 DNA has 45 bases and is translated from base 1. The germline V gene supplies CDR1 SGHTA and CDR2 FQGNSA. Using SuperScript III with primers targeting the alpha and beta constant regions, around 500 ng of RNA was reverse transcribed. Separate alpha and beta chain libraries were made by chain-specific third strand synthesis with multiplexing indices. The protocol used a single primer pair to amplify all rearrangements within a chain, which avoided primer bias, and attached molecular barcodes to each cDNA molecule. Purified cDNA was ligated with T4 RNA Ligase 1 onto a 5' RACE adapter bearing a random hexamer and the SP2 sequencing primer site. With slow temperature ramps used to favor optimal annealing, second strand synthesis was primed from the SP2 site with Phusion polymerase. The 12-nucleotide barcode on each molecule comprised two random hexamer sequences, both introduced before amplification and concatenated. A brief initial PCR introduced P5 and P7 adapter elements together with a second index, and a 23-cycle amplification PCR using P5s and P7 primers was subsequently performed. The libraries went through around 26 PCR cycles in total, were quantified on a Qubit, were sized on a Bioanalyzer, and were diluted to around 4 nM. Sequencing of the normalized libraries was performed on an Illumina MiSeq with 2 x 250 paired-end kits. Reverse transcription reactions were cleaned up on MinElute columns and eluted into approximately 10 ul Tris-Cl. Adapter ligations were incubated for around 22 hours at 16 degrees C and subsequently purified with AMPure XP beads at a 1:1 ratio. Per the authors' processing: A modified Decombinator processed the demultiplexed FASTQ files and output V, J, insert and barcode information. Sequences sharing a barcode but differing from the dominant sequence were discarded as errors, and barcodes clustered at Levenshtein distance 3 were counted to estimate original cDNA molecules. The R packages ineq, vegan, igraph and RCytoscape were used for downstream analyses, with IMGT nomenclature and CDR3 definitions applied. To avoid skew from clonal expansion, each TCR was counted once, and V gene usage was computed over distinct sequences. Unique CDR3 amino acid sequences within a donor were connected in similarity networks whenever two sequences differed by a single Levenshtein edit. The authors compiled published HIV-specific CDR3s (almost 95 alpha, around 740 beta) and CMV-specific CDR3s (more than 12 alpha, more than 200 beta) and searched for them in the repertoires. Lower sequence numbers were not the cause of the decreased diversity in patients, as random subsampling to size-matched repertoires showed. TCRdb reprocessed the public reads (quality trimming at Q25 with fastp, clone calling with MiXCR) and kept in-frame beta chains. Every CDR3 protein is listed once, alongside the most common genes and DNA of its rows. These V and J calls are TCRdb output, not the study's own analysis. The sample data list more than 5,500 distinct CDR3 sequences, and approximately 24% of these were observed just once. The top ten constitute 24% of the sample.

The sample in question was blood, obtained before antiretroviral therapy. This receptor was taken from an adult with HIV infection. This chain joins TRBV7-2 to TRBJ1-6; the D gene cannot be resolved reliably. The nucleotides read TGTGCCAGCAGCTTAGCAGGGAGGACCAATTCACCACTCCACTTT. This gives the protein CASSLAGRTNSPLHF.